This is a list of T cell receptor beta chains from one sample in a study. TCRdb passed the reads through MiXCR, listing each CDR3 protein once. The repertoire holds over 14,000 distinct CDR3 sequences, with around 35% as singletons. The sample comprised blood. The receptors come from a human donor. CDR3s include the opening cysteine and the closing phenylalanine or tryptophan. Fields, in order: J gene, V gene, clone size, D gene, CDR3 DNA, CDR3 protein. A D gene is named only where the DNA matches it firmly. Part of the rows lack a size; the others show once, few, many or a class for expanded clones.

J gene: TRBJ1-2; V gene: TRBV4-2; clone size: many; D gene: NA; CDR3 DNA: TGTGCCAGCAGCCAAGGCGGCGGAGGGAGTAACTATGGCTACACCTTC; CDR3 protein: CASSQGGGGSNYGYTF
J gene: TRBJ1-1; V gene: TRBV20-1; clone size: few; D gene: NA; CDR3 DNA: TGCAGTCTTCGATCCCGGAGGGACACTGAAGCTTTCTTT; CDR3 protein: CSLRSRRDTEAFF
J gene: TRBJ2-2; V gene: TRBV4-2; clone size: many; D gene: NA; CDR3 DNA: TGTGCCAGCAGCCAAGGACCAAATGTTCGCACCGGGGAGCTGTTTTTT; CDR3 protein: CASSQGPNVRTGELFF
J gene: TRBJ2-1; V gene: TRBV19; clone size: medium-sized; D gene: NA; CDR3 DNA: TGTGCCAGCTCTACCATAGAGGACTACAATGAGCAGTTCTTC; CDR3 protein: CASSTIEDYNEQFF
J gene: TRBJ1-1; V gene: TRBV18; clone size: many; D gene: NA; CDR3 DNA: TGTGCCAGCTCACCACCAGGGAACACTGAAGCTTTCTTT; CDR3 protein: CASSPPGNTEAFF
J gene: TRBJ2-3; V gene: TRBV4-2; clone size: many; D gene: TRBD2; CDR3 DNA: TGTGCCAGCAGCCAAGAACTGGCGGGAGAGGATACGCAGTATTTT; CDR3 protein: CASSQELAGEDTQYF
J gene: TRBJ1-2; V gene: TRBV29-1; clone size: NA; D gene: TRBD1; CDR3 DNA: TGCAGCGTCGCGGACAGGGAAAACTATGGCTACACCTTC; CDR3 protein: CSVADRENYGYTF
J gene: TRBJ2-5; V gene: TRBV6-2/TRBV6-3; clone size: few; D gene: NA; CDR3 DNA: TGTGCCAGCAGCGGAATAGGCCAGGCGCAAGAGACCCAGTACTTC; CDR3 protein: CASSGIGQAQETQYF
J gene: TRBJ2-4; V gene: TRBV20-1; clone size: NA; D gene: NA; CDR3 DNA: TGCAGTGCCAGCAGCCCAGGGTTCTCCTCAAACATTCAGTACTTC; CDR3 protein: CSASSPGFSSNIQYF
J gene: TRBJ2-2; V gene: TRBV7-3; clone size: many; D gene: NA; CDR3 DNA: TGTGCCAGCAGCTTAGATCCCACCGGGAGCGCAACCGGGGAGCTGTTTTTT; CDR3 protein: CASSLDPTGSATGELFF
J gene: TRBJ2-3; V gene: TRBV7-2; clone size: few; D gene: NA; CDR3 DNA: TGTGCCAGCAGCTTACAGGTGGCAGATACGCAGTATTTT; CDR3 protein: CASSLQVADTQYF
J gene: TRBJ2-3; V gene: TRBV4-3; clone size: NA; D gene: TRBD2; CDR3 DNA: TGCGCCAGCAGCCAAGATCCCCCAACTAGCGGGTACACAGATACGCAGTATTTT; CDR3 protein: CASSQDPPTSGYTDTQYF
J gene: TRBJ2-7; V gene: TRBV6-2/TRBV6-3; clone size: many; D gene: TRBD1; CDR3 DNA: TGTGCCAGCACCCCCGCCGGGACAGGGGCCTACGAGCAGTACTTC; CDR3 protein: CASTPAGTGAYEQYF
J gene: TRBJ1-1; V gene: TRBV4-3; clone size: NA; D gene: NA; CDR3 DNA: TGCGCCAGCAGCCAAGCCGGCATACCGACCGAGGGCACTGAAGCTTTCTTT; CDR3 protein: CASSQAGIPTEGTEAFF
J gene: TRBJ1-1; V gene: TRBV14; clone size: medium-sized; D gene: NA; CDR3 DNA: TGTGCCAGCAGCCAAAACGGAGGTTACACTGAAGCTTTCTTT; CDR3 protein: CASSQNGGYTEAFF
J gene: TRBJ2-1; V gene: TRBV19; clone size: medium-sized; D gene: TRBD2; CDR3 DNA: TGTGCCAGTAGCACAAGACTAGCGGGAGGGCCGCGCTTAGGCAATGAGCAGTTCTTC; CDR3 protein: CASSTRLAGGPRLGNEQFF
J gene: TRBJ1-1; V gene: TRBV30; clone size: medium-sized; D gene: NA; CDR3 DNA: TGTGCCATGGAGCCAGGCACCTATAACACTGAAGCTTTCTTT; CDR3 protein: CAMEPGTYNTEAFF
J gene: TRBJ1-1; V gene: TRBV7-1; clone size: NA; D gene: NA; CDR3 DNA: TGTGCCAGCAGCCAGGCTGGACTCACCTCTGGGGCGAACACTGAAGCTTTCTTT; CDR3 protein: CASSQAGLTSGANTEAFF
J gene: TRBJ2-1; V gene: TRBV5-1; clone size: medium-sized; D gene: NA; CDR3 DNA: TGCGCCAGCAGCTTCTCGGGGGGCAAAGGCAATGAGCAGTTCTTC; CDR3 protein: CASSFSGGKGNEQFF
J gene: TRBJ2-3; V gene: TRBV20-1; clone size: NA; D gene: TRBD2; CDR3 DNA: TGCAGTGCTAGTGGGCTAGCGGGAGGCACCGATACGCAGTATTTT; CDR3 protein: CSASGLAGGTDTQYF
J gene: TRBJ2-6; V gene: TRBV29-1; clone size: many; D gene: NA; CDR3 DNA: TGCAGCGTTCGATTTGCGTTGACAGCAGAAGACTCTGGGGCCAACGTCCTGACTTTC; CDR3 protein: CSVRFALTAEDSGANVLTF
J gene: TRBJ1-6; V gene: TRBV20-1; clone size: NA; D gene: NA; CDR3 DNA: TGCAGTGCTAGAGGGAGCTCCTATAATTCACCCCTCCACTTT; CDR3 protein: CSARGSSYNSPLHF
J gene: TRBJ2-1; V gene: TRBV14; clone size: many; D gene: TRBD2; CDR3 DNA: TGTGCCAGCAGCCGCGCTAGCGGGAGCCAGTTCTTC; CDR3 protein: CASSRASGSQFF
J gene: TRBJ2-1; V gene: TRBV20-1; clone size: many; D gene: TRBD2; CDR3 DNA: TGCAGTGCTAGAATGCTAGCGGGAGTTCGGAATGAGCAGTTCTTC; CDR3 protein: CSARMLAGVRNEQFF
J gene: TRBJ2-1; V gene: TRBV29-1; clone size: many; D gene: NA; CDR3 DNA: TGCAGCGTCCGAATAGCACCGAGCTCCTACAATGAGCAGTTCTTC; CDR3 protein: CSVRIAPSSYNEQFF
J gene: TRBJ2-3; V gene: TRBV7-2; clone size: NA; D gene: NA; CDR3 DNA: TGTGCCAGCAGCTTAGGCTCGGGACTCAGCACAGATACGCAGTATTTT; CDR3 protein: CASSLGSGLSTDTQYF
J gene: TRBJ1-1; V gene: TRBV29-1; clone size: many; D gene: NA; CDR3 DNA: TGCAGCGTAGCAGGGAATGGGGCTGAAGCTTTCTTT; CDR3 protein: CSVAGNGAEAFF
J gene: TRBJ2-7; V gene: TRBV5-1; clone size: many; D gene: NA; CDR3 DNA: TGCGCCAGCAGCTTGGATCGGCAGTTCTACGAGCAGTACTTC; CDR3 protein: CASSLDRQFYEQYF
J gene: TRBJ2-7; V gene: TRBV27; clone size: many; D gene: NA; CDR3 DNA: TGTGCCAGCAGCGACAAGGACTCCTACGAGCAGTACTTC; CDR3 protein: CASSDKDSYEQYF
J gene: TRBJ2-6; V gene: TRBV28; clone size: many; D gene: NA; CDR3 DNA: TGTGCCAGCAGTTTAGGGGGCGTAGGGGCCAACGTCCTGACTTTC; CDR3 protein: CASSLGGVGANVLTF
J gene: TRBJ2-1; V gene: TRBV18; clone size: NA; D gene: TRBD1; CDR3 DNA: TGTGCCAGCTCACCACTCTTACAGGGGTACTACAATGAGCAGTTCTTC; CDR3 protein: CASSPLLQGYYNEQFF
J gene: TRBJ2-1; V gene: TRBV14; clone size: many; D gene: TRBD2; CDR3 DNA: TGTGCCAGCAGCCGCGGACTAGGGTACAATGAGCAGTTCTTC; CDR3 protein: CASSRGLGYNEQFF
J gene: TRBJ2-3; V gene: TRBV18; clone size: many; D gene: NA; CDR3 DNA: TGTGCCAGCTCACAGGGGATAGCAGATACGCAGTATTTT; CDR3 protein: CASSQGIADTQYF
J gene: TRBJ2-7; V gene: TRBV4-3; clone size: many; D gene: NA; CDR3 DNA: TGCGCCAGCAGCTATGGACGGGGGGCGGGGTACTACGAGCAGTACTTC; CDR3 protein: CASSYGRGAGYYEQYF
J gene: TRBJ1-2; V gene: TRBV4-3; clone size: many; D gene: NA; CDR3 DNA: TGCGCCAGCAGCCAAGACTGGTTCGGACGGACCAGCTTGGATGGCTACACCTTC; CDR3 protein: CASSQDWFGRTSLDGYTF
J gene: TRBJ1-2; V gene: TRBV18; clone size: medium-sized; D gene: TRBD1; CDR3 DNA: TGTGCCAGCTCACCGGGACAGACGATCAGCTACACCTTC; CDR3 protein: CASSPGQTISYTF
J gene: TRBJ2-7; V gene: TRBV19; clone size: many; D gene: NA; CDR3 DNA: TGTGCCAGTAGTAGCCATATGGGCCAAAGTGGGGAGCAGTACTTC; CDR3 protein: CASSSHMGQSGEQYF
J gene: TRBJ1-1; V gene: TRBV18; clone size: NA; D gene: NA; CDR3 DNA: TGTGCCAGCTCACCACCGAACGGACAGATGGGCACTGAAGCTTTCTTT; CDR3 protein: CASSPPNGQMGTEAFF
J gene: TRBJ2-3; V gene: TRBV18; clone size: medium-sized; D gene: NA; CDR3 DNA: TGTGCCAGCTCACCAGTGACTGGGGATACGCAGTATTTT; CDR3 protein: CASSPVTGDTQYF
J gene: TRBJ2-5; V gene: TRBV4-3; clone size: many; D gene: NA; CDR3 DNA: TGCGCCAGCAGCCAAGATAGGGGACTAGGGGGCCGGCAGGTGAACCAGTACTTC; CDR3 protein: CASSQDRGLGGRQVNQYF
J gene: TRBJ2-2; V gene: TRBV29-1; clone size: many; D gene: TRBD2; CDR3 DNA: TGCAGCGTTGAAGTCAAGCGGGAGGGCCTATTTGGCGGGGAGCTGTTTTTT; CDR3 protein: CSVEVKREGLFGGELFF
J gene: TRBJ1-1; V gene: TRBV18; clone size: NA; D gene: NA; CDR3 DNA: TGTGTCAGCTCACCACTTGGAGGCCCTAACACTGAAGCTTTCTTT; CDR3 protein: CVSSPLGGPNTEAFF
J gene: TRBJ1-3; V gene: TRBV30; clone size: many; D gene: NA; CDR3 DNA: TGTGCCTGGAGTCGGGGCCTCTCTGGAAACACCATATATTTT; CDR3 protein: CAWSRGLSGNTIYF
J gene: TRBJ2-2; V gene: TRBV29-1; clone size: NA; D gene: NA; CDR3 DNA: TGCAGCGTTGTGGCAGGTAGCGGCGAGCTGTTTTTT; CDR3 protein: CSVVAGSGELFF
J gene: TRBJ2-3; V gene: TRBV4-2; clone size: many; D gene: NA; CDR3 DNA: TGTGCCAGCAGCCAAGAAAGGGGAAGCGGGTCGGGTACAGATACGCAGTATTTT; CDR3 protein: CASSQERGSGSGTDTQYF
J gene: TRBJ2-5; V gene: TRBV29-1; clone size: medium-sized; D gene: NA; CDR3 DNA: TGCAGCGTTGAAGATGAGGCTGGCGGGACCCAGTACTTC; CDR3 protein: CSVEDEAGGTQYF
J gene: TRBJ1-1; V gene: TRBV29-1; clone size: many; D gene: NA; CDR3 DNA: TGCAGCGTTGAAGACAGTGGGAACACTGAAGCTTTCTTT; CDR3 protein: CSVEDSGNTEAFF
J gene: TRBJ2-5; V gene: TRBV29-1; clone size: many; D gene: NA; CDR3 DNA: TGCAGCGTTGATATCGGACCCGCTACAGAGACCCAGTACTTC; CDR3 protein: CSVDIGPATETQYF
J gene: TRBJ2-2; V gene: TRBV14; clone size: NA; D gene: TRBD2; CDR3 DNA: TGTGCCAGCAGCCCCCTAGCGGGCCGGAACACCGGGGAGCTGTTTTTT; CDR3 protein: CASSPLAGRNTGELFF
J gene: TRBJ1-1; V gene: TRBV4-1; clone size: NA; D gene: NA; CDR3 DNA: TGCGCCAGCACCCAATATCCCCCCGGACAGTTGAACACTGAAGCTTTCTTT; CDR3 protein: CASTQYPPGQLNTEAFF
J gene: TRBJ2-1; V gene: TRBV30; clone size: NA; D gene: NA; CDR3 DNA: TGTGCCATGGAGGGAGACGGATACAATGAGCAGTTCTTC; CDR3 protein: CAMEGDGYNEQFF
J gene: TRBJ1-5; V gene: TRBV11-1; clone size: NA; D gene: NA; CDR3 DNA: TGTGCCAGCAGGCAGCTCAATCAGCCCCAGCATTTT; CDR3 protein: CASRQLNQPQHF
J gene: TRBJ1-2; V gene: TRBV4-2; clone size: many; D gene: TRBD1; CDR3 DNA: TGTGCCAGCAGCCAAGGGACAGGCAGAACATATGGCTACACCTTC; CDR3 protein: CASSQGTGRTYGYTF